A single sample is the source of the 26 T cell receptor beta chains below, sequenced in a study of cytomegalovirus exposure and HLA in healthy donors. The study ran its PCR with 60 Vbeta and 13 Jbeta primers. Sequenced by immunoSEQ multiplex PCR; TCRdb stores in-frame clones only, minus some. The sample holds 150,000 to 250,000 clones, over 75% seen once. Sequenced input: PBMCs. These receptors came from a woman between 50 and 59 years old in good health and CMV-seronegative.

The rearrangement links TRBV27 to TRBJ2-7, with D hard to call. Germline-derived CDR1 and CDR2 are MNHEY and SMNVEV (reference sequence). The CDR3 has 15 residues. V lost 6 bases and J lost 2, with 17 bases in between. DNA for the CDR3: TGTGCCAGCAGCTCAGGATTGGGCCTGGCCTACGAGCAGTACTTC. This translates into CASSSGLGLAYEQYF.

The chain carries TRBV6-4 and TRBJ1-2, with a weak D call TRBD1 (5 bases). The V gene's germline CDR1 is MRHNA and CDR2 SNTAGT. Trimming pared 7 bases from V and 0 bases from J, leaving 15 bases between. The CDR3 extends over 15 amino acids. The CDR3 sequence is CASTEVPGTNYGYTF. CDR3 coding DNA: TGTGCCAGCACCGAAGTTCCAGGGACTAACTATGGCTACACCTTC.

The chain uses TRBV6-5 and TRBJ1-5; 8 nucleotides align to TRBD1. V gave up 0 bases and J gave up 4 bases; unmatched junction bases: 5. The germline V gene has CDR1 MNHEY and CDR2 SVGAGI. The CDR3 contains 16 residues. The DNA of the CDR3 is TGTGCCAGCAGTTACTCGACGGACAGGGCGAATCAGCCCCAGCATTTT. Translated: CASSYSTDRANQPQHF.

The J gene is TRBJ1-2, the V gene TRBV19, with a possible D match to TRBD1 (5 bases). Germline V gene data show CDR1 as LNHDA and CDR2 as SQIVND (reference sequence). The V end was cut by 5 bases, the J end by 2 bases, with 9 bases between. The CDR3 covers 13 residues. CDR3 amino acids: CASSFGANYGYTF. DNA of the CDR3: TGTGCCAGTAGTTTTGGGGCCAACTATGGCTACACCTTC.

The chain has TRBV19 and TRBJ1-3; D is possibly TRBD1 (5 bases). The germline V gene encodes CDR1 LNHDA and CDR2 SQIVND (reference sequence). The CDR3 length is 14 residues. Trimming cost V 8 bases and J 0 bases, with 11 bases left between them. CDR3 amino acids: CASGDSYSGNTIYF. For the CDR3, the DNA is TGTGCCAGTGGAGACAGTTACTCTGGAAACACCATATATTTT.

This rearrangement joins TRBV6-5 to TRBJ1-1; TRBD1 is a possible D gene (5 bases). The germline gives CDR1 MNHEY, CDR2 SVGAGI. Trimming removed 1 base at V and 4 bases at J, with 16 bases between. The CDR3 is 16 residues long. CDR3 DNA: TGTGCCAGCAGTTACTTTGGGGGGACGGCGAGCACTGAAGCTTTCTTT. Protein: CASSYFGGTASTEAFF.

The rearrangement joins TRBV27 to TRBJ2-5, with 8 nucleotides matching TRBD1. Germline CDR1 and CDR2: MNHEY and SMNVEV (reference sequence). The CDR3 runs 14 residues. V was pared by 6 bases and J by 10 bases, with 13 bases of the junction left unmatched. Written as DNA, the CDR3 is TGTGCCAGCAGGACGACAGGGGCCCGGCGGGGCCAGTACTTC. Protein product: CASRTTGARRGQYF.

CDR3 protein: CASSVRQGVKETQYF. DNA for the CDR3: TGTGCCAGCAGCGTCCGACAGGGGGTAAAAGAGACCCAGTACTTC. The genes are TRBV5-6 and TRBJ2-5; TRBD1 aligns across 9 bases. The trim removed 4 bases at V and 3 bases at J, leaving 7 bases unmatched. The germline CDR1 and CDR2 sequences are SGHDT and YYEEEE. The CDR3 covers 15 residues.

Note on this clone: This sample includes further DNA sequences coding for the same CDR3. The chain combines TRBV11-2 with TRBJ2-2; 7 bases map to TRBD1. This CDR3 spans 15 amino acids. The germline CDR1 and CDR2 sequences are SGHAT and FQNNGV. The trim removed 5 bases at V and 3 bases at J, leaving 6 bases unmatched. This CDR3 reads CASSPGTVYTGELFF. The DNA for the CDR3 is TGTGCCAGCAGCCCCGGGACAGTGTACACCGGGGAGCTGTTTTTT.

J is TRBJ2-3 and V is TRBV7-2; possible D gene TRBD2, 6 bases. The CDR3 has 15 amino acids. In germline, CDR1 is SGHTA, CDR2 FQGNSA. Trimming stripped 1 base from V and 0 bases from J, with 8 bases between. The CDR3 spells CASSLGTTSTDTQYF. The CDR3 nucleotides are TGTGCCAGCAGCTTAGGGACTACTAGCACAGATACGCAGTATTTT.

The chain couples TRBV18 to TRBJ2-2; TRBD1 matches at 8 bases. J was trimmed by 5 bases and V by 2 bases; bases with no gene match: 7. This CDR3 is 16 amino acids long. The germline V gene encodes CDR1 KGHSH and CDR2 LQKENI. Written as DNA, the CDR3 is TGTGCCAGCTCACCAACCGGGACAGGTTTGACCGGGGAGCTGTTTTTT. Translating it yields CASSPTGTGLTGELFF.

This sequence joins TRBV27 and TRBJ1-1; D ambiguous. V lost 4 bases and J 7 bases, leaving 19 bases between the germline ends. The CDR3 has 15 residues. Germline CDR1 reads MNHEY; CDR2 reads SMNVEV (reference sequence). The CDR3 coding sequence is TGTGCCAGCAGTTCCTCGGCTGGGGTTGGAGGTGAAGCTTTCTTT. It specifies CASSSSAGVGGEAFF.

The table lists this clone with a few counts. This chain uses TRBV6-5 with TRBJ2-7; 7 bases line up with TRBD1. The CDR3 covers 15 residues. Per the germline V gene, CDR1 is MNHEY and CDR2 is SVGAGI. Trimming took 6 bases from V and 0 from J; bases not matched to a gene: 8. CDR3 region: CASSYIPGGSYEQYF. The CDR3 DNA reads as TGTGCCAGCAGCTATATCCCAGGGGGCTCCTACGAGCAGTACTTC.

This clone was observed a single time. The rearrangement uses TRBV28 and TRBJ1-5, with a weak D call TRBD1 (5 bases). This CDR3 contains 11 residues. The V gene's germline CDR1 is MDHEN and CDR2 SYDVKM. The V and J ends lost 3 bases and 9 bases respectively, with 6 bases between them. CDR3 in DNA: TGTGCCAGCAGTTTGCAGGGGCCCCAGCATTTT. Residues: CASSLQGPQHF.

J is TRBJ1-1 and V is TRBV18; perhaps TRBD1 as D (6 bases). Germline values: CDR1 KGHSH, CDR2 LQKENI. V lost 5 bases and J lost 1, with 11 bases in between. This CDR3 spans 14 amino acids. The CDR3 reads CASSSGQRNTEAFF. CDR3 coding DNA: TGTGCCAGCTCAAGCGGACAGCGGAACACTGAAGCTTTCTTT.

This chain uses TRBV7-9 with TRBJ2-7; 7 bases match TRBD2. This CDR3 has 15 amino acids. Germline CDR1 and CDR2: SEHNR and FQNEAQ (reference sequence). V gave up 1 base and J gave up 6 bases; unmatched junction bases: 9. CDR3 DNA: TGTGCCAGCAGCTTAGTCAAGGGAGGGGTTGGCGAGCAGTACTTC. Its translation: CASSLVKGGVGEQYF.

V is TRBV5-1 and J is TRBJ1-2; 8 nucleotides align to TRBD1. The CDR3 has 14 residues. The germline CDR1 and CDR2 sequences are SGHRS and YFSETQ. V lost 1 base to trimming and J lost 5 bases; unmatched junction nucleotides: 4. The CDR3 is CASSLTGGGYGYTF. In DNA, the CDR3 is TGCGCCAGCAGCTTGACAGGGGGAGGGTATGGCTACACCTTC.

The chain combines TRBV6-5 with TRBJ2-1, with 8 positions matching TRBD2. Per germline, CDR1 MNHEY and CDR2 SVGAGI. The ends lost 6 bases at V and 15 bases at J; junction bases unmatched: 13. The CDR3 runs 13 residues. The CDR3 sequence: CASRVRRGAAPFF. For the CDR3, the DNA is TGTGCCAGCAGAGTAAGGCGGGGGGCGGCTCCGTTCTTC.

The chain joins TRBV6-1 to TRBJ1-1, with 8 bases fitting TRBD1. The CDR3 has 12 residues. J lost 6 bases, V lost 5 bases, and 2 bases had no gene match. Germline lookup yields CDR1 MNHNS and CDR2 SASEGT. The CDR3 loop is CASSTGGSEAFF. The CDR3 DNA is TGTGCCAGCAGTACAGGGGGGTCTGAAGCTTTCTTT.

The gene calls are TRBV25-1 and TRBJ2-1; 12 nucleotides line up with TRBD2. V was pared by 4 bases and J by 8 bases, with 6 bases of the junction left unmatched. The germline V gene encodes CDR1 MGHDK and CDR2 SYGVNS. This CDR3 spans 15 amino acids. The CDR3 region has the DNA TGTGCCAGCAGTGCGACTAGCGGGAGAGGCGATGAGCAGTTCTTC. Its protein product is CASSATSGRGDEQFF.

The J gene is TRBJ1-1, the V gene TRBV2; D perhaps matches TRBD1 (6 bases). The CDR3 consists of 14 residues. CDR1 is SNHLY, CDR2 FYNNEI, per germline. Trimming left V 6 bases short and J 1 base short, with 12 bases between. The CDR3 spells CASRAGAGNTEAFF. CDR3 coding DNA: TGTGCCAGCAGGGCGGGGGCCGGGAACACTGAAGCTTTCTTT.

The gene calls are TRBV18 and TRBJ1-2, with D hard to call. V was clipped by 2 bases and J by 1 base, with 11 bases between them. The CDR3 sequence is 15 residues long. CDR1 and CDR2 (germline): KGHSH, LQKENI. CDR3 DNA: TGTGCCAGCTCACCAAACTTGCAGGATAACTATGGCTACACCTTC. The encoded protein is CASSPNLQDNYGYTF.

The chain recombines TRBV7-2 with TRBJ2-1; 11 nucleotides align to TRBD2. Per germline, CDR1 SGHTA and CDR2 FQGNSA. Trimming cost V 1 base and J 7 bases; bases outside gene matches: 6. The CDR3 consists of 16 residues. CDR3 bases: TGTGCCAGCAGCTTAGGTAGACTAGCGGGATTGAATGAGCAGTTCTTC. This encodes CASSLGRLAGLNEQFF.

V and J are TRBV6-1 and TRBJ2-3; 7 bases fit TRBD2. V was clipped by 3 bases and J by 1 base; unmatched bases: 10. CDR1 and CDR2 from the germline V gene are MNHNS and SASEGT. The CDR3 has 17 residues. This CDR3 reads CASSDVRWAGGTDTQYF. In DNA, the CDR3 is TGTGCCAGCAGTGATGTCCGTTGGGCGGGAGGCACAGATACGCAGTATTTT.

V is TRBV29-1 and J is TRBJ2-1, with 9 bases matching TRBD2. V lost 2 bases, J lost 4 bases, and 9 bases stayed unmatched. The CDR3 totals 16 residues. CDR1 and CDR2 from the germline V gene are SQVTM and ANQGSEA. CDR3 protein: CSVEKESGRKYNEQFF. CDR3 bases: TGCAGCGTTGAAAAGGAAAGCGGGAGGAAATACAATGAGCAGTTCTTC.

This clone was detected only a few times. This rearrangement joins TRBV2 to TRBJ2-3, with 15 positions matching TRBD2. Germline V gene lookup returns CDR1 SNHLY and CDR2 FYNNEI. This CDR3 spans 15 amino acids. Trimming at V came to 6 bases and at J to 6 bases, leaving 4 bases not matched to a gene. CDR3 DNA sequence: TGTGCCAGCAGCACCGGACTAGCGGGAGGGGATACGCAGTATTTT. Translation: CASSTGLAGGDTQYF. Together with reference TRBV2 and TRBJ2-3, the CDR3 gives the full variable domain: EPEVTQTPSHQVTQMGQEVILRCVPISNHLYFYWYRQILGQKVEFLVSFYNNEISEKSEIFDDQFSVERPDGSNFTLKIRSTKLEDSAMYFCASSTGLAGGDTQYFGPGTRLTVL.